The 15 T cell receptor beta chains below come from one sample, sequenced in a study of T-cell reconstitution after alpha-beta-depleted transplantation in children. TCRbeta library construction was performed incorporating unique molecular identifiers. One entry per CDR3 protein results from TCRdb running MiXCR on the PCR reads. Found here are about 200,000 distinct CDR3 sequences, about 6.6% of them singletons; the top ten hold 5.5% to 6.5%. Sequencing was performed on PBMCs, taken before TCRalphabeta/CD19-depleted stem cell transplant. The receptors here all came from a boy aged 2 to 10 with acute lymphoblastic leukemia, due to receive a stem cell transplant.

This clonotype was counted a few times. V is TRBV12-3 or TRBV12-4 and J is TRBJ2-5; 11 bases are a match to TRBD2. The CDR3 totals 17 residues. After removal of 5 bases from V and 6 bases from J, the junction contained 14 bases not matched to a gene. The CDR3 protein is CASSPGVSGGAEKTQYF. The CDR3 DNA sequence: TGTGCCAGCAGTCCAGGGGTTAGCGGGGGGGCCGAGAAGACCCAGTACTTC.

This clonotype was observed at least ten times. The rearrangement uses TRBV3-1 and TRBJ2-6; no definite D call. Trimming left V 3 bases short and J 1 base short, with 7 bases between. CDR3 length: 15 amino acids. CDR1 and CDR2 from the germline V gene are LGHDT and YNNKEL (reference sequence). CDR3 nucleotides: TGTGCCAGCAGCCATCAGACGTCTGGGGCCAACGTCCTGACTTTC. Translation: CASSHQTSGANVLTF.

This clonotype was seen at least ten times. The gene calls are TRBV28 and TRBJ1-1; 7 bases agree with TRBD1. The CDR3 has 15 residues. Germline V lookup: CDR1 MDHEN, CDR2 SYDVKM. The ends lost 5 bases at V and 1 base at J; junction bases unmatched: 7. CDR3 DNA: TGTGCCAGCAGTCCTAAGGGACAGCCGAACACTGAAGCTTTCTTT. Amino acid sequence: CASSPKGQPNTEAFF.

In its sample, this clonotype was seen a few times. J is TRBJ1-2 and V is TRBV7-9; D is possibly TRBD1 (5 bases). The length of the CDR3 is 11 residues. V gave up 10 bases and J gave up 6 bases, with 12 bases separating them. Germline CDR1 SEHNR, CDR2 FQNEAQ (reference sequence). The CDR3 nucleotides are TGTGCCACCGAGGGGCCCAATGGCTACACCTTC. Its translation: CATEGPNGYTF.

V and J are TRBV9 and TRBJ2-5, with 7 positions matching TRBD1. This CDR3 has 16 residues. The germline gives CDR1 SGDLS, CDR2 YYNGEE. Trimming at V came to 3 bases and at J to 5 bases, leaving 13 bases not matched to a gene. CDR3 nucleotides: TGTGCCAGCAGCGCTAGGGGGCAGGGGTTAGTGGAGACCCAGTACTTC. Protein product: CASSARGQGLVETQYF.

This clonotype was counted only a few times. The CDR3 loop reads CATSKVGNEQFF. DNA for the CDR3: TGTGCCACCTCAAAGGTAGGGAATGAGCAGTTCTTC. The V gene is TRBV7-2, the J gene TRBJ2-1; D call uncertain. This CDR3 comprises 12 residues. V lost 10 bases and J 7 bases, leaving 14 bases between the germline ends. CDR1 and CDR2 from the germline V gene are SGHTA and FQGNSA.

This clonotype was recorded many times. The gene calls are TRBV15 and TRBJ2-1; the match to TRBD1 covers 9 bases. The junction had 6 bases not matched to a gene; V was cut back by 0 bases and J by 6 bases. Germline values: CDR1 LNHNV, CDR2 YYDKDF (reference sequence). This CDR3 spans 16 amino acids. The CDR3 nucleotides are TGTGCCACCAGCAGAGATACCGGACAGGGGAGCAATGAGCAGTTCTTC. As protein: CATSRDTGQGSNEQFF.

This clonotype was observed at least ten times. The chain is built from TRBV12-3 or TRBV12-4 and TRBJ1-5; D perhaps matches TRBD1 (5 bases). V gave up 4 bases and J gave up 6 bases, with 22 bases separating them. The length of the CDR3 is 17 residues. DNA for the CDR3: TGTGCCAGCAGTTCCAAAATGGGCGGGACGATCAGTCAGCCCCAGCATTTT. Translating gives CASSSKMGGTISQPQHF.

This clonotype came up many times. This chain links TRBV28 with TRBJ2-3; a possible D gene is TRBD2 (6 bases). The CDR3 spans 15 residues. V gave up 2 bases and J gave up 1 base, with 10 bases separating them. Germline assignment: CDR1 MDHEN and CDR2 SYDVKM. The CDR3, as DNA: TGTGCCAGCAGTTTAGGGGACTCCGGCACAGATACGCAGTATTTT. This sequence encodes CASSLGDSGTDTQYF.

About this clonotype: A much bigger clone sits one base away, suggesting this may be a read error. In nucleotides, the CDR3 is TGTGCCAGCAGTTATTGGACAGGGAAGAATTCACCCCTCCACTTT. Its protein product is CASSYWTGKNSPLHF. This rearrangement joins TRBV28 to TRBJ1-6; 8 nucleotides align to TRBD1. Germline lookup yields CDR1 MDHEN and CDR2 SYDVKM. With V trimmed by 4 bases and J by 7 bases, 6 bases remained unmatched. This CDR3 is 15 amino acids long.

This clonotype was recorded many times. V is TRBV4-3 and J is TRBJ2-7; 9 bases align to TRBD1. The CDR3 is made up of 15 amino acids. Germline V gene lookup returns CDR1 LGHNA and CDR2 YSLEER. V lost 0 bases to trimming and J lost 7 bases; unmatched junction nucleotides: 7. The CDR3 spells CASSQDLGQGREQYF. The CDR3 DNA sequence: TGCGCCAGCAGCCAAGATTTGGGACAGGGTAGGGAGCAGTACTTC.

This clonotype has more than one count but fewer than ten. A junction end diverges from the germline sequence, so it may reflect a read error. V and J are TRBV7-2 and TRBJ1-2; 7 nucleotides align to TRBD1. Germline V CDR1 and CDR2: SGHTA, FQGNSA. This CDR3 has 11 amino acids. The CDR3 sequence is CASSHPGQLMF. DNA for the CDR3: TGTGCCAGCAGCCATCCGGGACAGCTCATGTTC. Drawing the rest from reference TRBV7-2 and TRBJ1-2, the complete variable domain is GAGVSQSPSNKVTEKGKDVELRCDPISGHTALYWYRQSLGQGLEFLIYFQGNSAPDKSGLPSDRFSAERTGGSVSTLTIQRTQQEDSAVYLCASSHPGQLMFGSGTRLTVV.

This clonotype was seen only a few times. This chain connects TRBV27 to TRBJ1-6; 7 positions match TRBD1. This CDR3 has 17 residues. Germline CDR1 is MNHEY and CDR2 is SMNVEV (reference sequence). After removal of 0 bases from V and 0 bases from J, the junction contained 2 bases not matched to a gene. The DNA of the CDR3 is TGTGCCAGCAGTTTATCGACAGGGAGCTCCTATAATTCACCCCTCCACTTT. Translation gives CASSLSTGSSYNSPLHF.

This clonotype has a count of ten or more. This chain connects TRBV3-1 to TRBJ1-1; a weak D match, TRBD1 (5 bases). Trimming stripped 0 bases from V and 7 bases from J, with 9 bases between. The CDR3 is 13 amino acids. The germline V gene encodes CDR1 LGHDT and CDR2 YNNKEL (reference sequence). CDR3 in amino acids: CASSQDWGIEAFF. CDR3 bases: TGTGCCAGCAGCCAAGATTGGGGGATTGAAGCTTTCTTT. The entire variable domain, with the rest obtained from reference TRBV3-1 and TRBJ1-1, is as follows: DTAVSQTPKYLVTQMGNDKSIKCEQNLGHDTMYWYKQDSKKFLKIMFSYNNKELIINETVPNRFSPKSPDKAHLNLHINSLELGDSAVYFCASSQDWGIEAFFGQGTRLTVV.

The chain joins TRBV27 to TRBJ1-2, with 7 bases lining up with TRBD1. The germline CDR1 and CDR2 sequences are MNHEY and SMNVEV (reference sequence). J lost 7 bases, V lost 0 bases, and 5 bases had no gene match. The CDR3 is 14 residues long. In DNA, the CDR3 is TGTGCCAGCAGTTTATCGCCAGGGGGGACTGGCTACACCTTC. It is translated as CASSLSPGGTGYTF.